The 15 T cell receptor beta chains below were found in one sample sequenced in a study of identical twins. TCRdb re-analysed the 5' RACE reads in MiXCR, keeping a single row per CDR3 protein. The sample shows fewer than 900,000 distinct CDR3 sequences, 15% to 20% of them seen only once. The same data also contributed to another study, on T cells expressing NK-cell markers.

The specimen sequenced was PBMCs. Source of these receptors: a woman aged 18-35 years in good health.

The chain has TRBV12-3 or TRBV12-4 and TRBJ2-1; D is uncertain. V was cut by 2 bases and J by 0 bases, with 8 bases left in between. The CDR3 runs to 15 residues. The CDR3 region is CASSLQWSSYNEQFF. The CDR3 DNA follows: TGTGCCAGCAGTTTACAGTGGAGCTCCTACAATGAGCAGTTCTTC.

Only a few counts were recorded for this clonotype. The J gene is TRBJ2-7, the V gene TRBV12-3 or TRBV12-4, with D maybe TRBD1 (6 bases). The CDR3 totals 11 residues. Trimming left V 6 bases short and J 7 bases short, with 10 bases between. The CDR3 reads CASRAGTEQYF. The CDR3 DNA is TGTGCCAGCAGGGCCGGGACAGAGCAGTACTTC.

The rearrangement joins TRBV19 to TRBJ2-1, with 7 bases lining up with TRBD1. After removal of 6 bases from V and 8 bases from J, the junction contained 13 bases not matched to a gene. The CDR3 contains 15 residues. The germline gives CDR1 LNHDA, CDR2 SQIVND (reference sequence). The DNA for the CDR3 is TGTGCCAGTAGCTTCGACAGGGCGAGTCGGGATGAGCAGTTCTTC. Its translation: CASSFDRASRDEQFF.

This clonotype was picked up a small number of times. The V gene is TRBV18, the J gene TRBJ2-1; D gene unclear. The CDR3 is 14 amino acids. In germline, CDR1 is KGHSH, CDR2 LQKENI. Trimming cost V 3 bases and J 7 bases, with 13 bases left between them. This chain's CDR3 is CASSPHPRANEQFF. The CDR3 DNA reads TGTGCCAGCTCACCCCACCCTCGAGCTAATGAGCAGTTCTTC.

This clonotype was counted at least ten times. The chain carries TRBV11-2 and TRBJ2-1, with D maybe TRBD2 (5 bases). Germline CDR1 is SGHAT and CDR2 is FQNNGV. CDR3 size: 14 residues. V was shortened by 2 bases and J by 9 bases, with 14 bases between the two germline ends. The CDR3 loop reads CASSLPGWRFEQFF. The CDR3, as DNA: TGTGCCAGCAGCTTACCAGGCTGGAGGTTTGAGCAGTTCTTC. The complete variable domain, with remaining parts taken from reference TRBV11-2 and TRBJ2-1, reads EAGVAQSPRYKIIEKRQSVAFWCNPISGHATLYWYQQILGQGPKLLIQFQNNGVVDDSQLPKDRFSAERLKGVDSTLKIQPAKLEDSAVYLCASSLPGWRFEQFFGPGTRLTVL.

This clonotype was counted only a few times. This sequence joins TRBV6-1 and TRBJ2-3; 9 bases align to TRBD2. The germline gives CDR1 MNHNS, CDR2 SASEGT. V lost 2 bases and J lost 0; bases outside the gene matches: 0. This CDR3 comprises 15 residues. CDR3 DNA: TGTGCCAGCAGTGAAAGCGGGAGGAGCACAGATACGCAGTATTTT. As protein: CASSESGRSTDTQYF.

This clonotype showed up just a few times. The chain links TRBV12-3 or TRBV12-4 to TRBJ2-6; D may be TRBD2 (6 bases). Trimming left V 3 bases short and J 1 base short, with 16 bases between. The CDR3 runs 18 residues. CDR3 sequence: CASSFPPGGISGANVLTF. DNA of the CDR3: TGTGCCAGCAGTTTCCCCCCCGGGGGAATTTCTGGGGCCAACGTCCTGACTTTC.

The chain is built from TRBV11-2 and TRBJ2-5, with 8 bases lining up with TRBD2. V lost 10 bases and J lost 2; bases outside the gene matches: 12. Germline values: CDR1 SGHAT, CDR2 FQNNGV. This CDR3 contains 15 residues. CDR3 in DNA: TGTGCCACAAGCGGGAGTCCATCCGCTCAAGAGACCCAGTACTTC. This gives the protein CATSGSPSAQETQYF.

This rearrangement joins TRBV6-1 to TRBJ2-1, with 10 positions matching TRBD2. Per germline, CDR1 MNHNS and CDR2 SASEGT. CDR3 size: 16 residues. Unmatched junction bases numbered 13, after V lost 6 bases and J lost 8 bases. The CDR3 loop reads CASRPSGGALLDEQFF. In DNA, the CDR3 is TGTGCCAGCAGACCTAGCGGGGGCGCCTTGTTGGATGAGCAGTTCTTC.

This clonotype was observed a few times. This chain joins TRBV6-2 or TRBV6-3 and TRBJ2-1; possible D gene TRBD2, 6 bases. There are 15 residues in the CDR3. Deletions cut 0 bases from V and 2 bases from J, with 8 bases between. CDR1 MNHEY and CDR2 SVGEGT come from the germline V gene. DNA of the CDR3: TGTGCCAGCAGTTACTCGACTAGGACCTACAATGAGCAGTTCTTC. Translation: CASSYSTRTYNEQFF.

This chain uses TRBV12-3 or TRBV12-4 with TRBJ2-7, with TRBD1 matching over 7 bases. CDR3 length: 18 residues. V trimming: 11 bases; J trimming: 2 bases; junction bases outside the gene matches: 24. CDR3 residues: CAFSLARVSNRGTYEQYF. The CDR3 nucleotides read TGTGCCTTCAGTTTAGCGCGGGTTTCGAACAGGGGCACCTACGAGCAGTACTTC.

V is TRBV20-1 and J is TRBJ1-1; possible D gene TRBD1, 6 bases. Germline lookup yields CDR1 DFQATT and CDR2 SNEGSKA (reference sequence). CDR3 length equals 13 residues. The V end was cut by 5 bases, the J end by 3 bases, with 13 bases between. The CDR3 DNA follows: TGCAGTGCTCACAGGGCCCCGGACACTGAAGCTTTCTTT. Protein sequence: CSAHRAPDTEAFF.

This chain uses TRBV5-1 with TRBJ2-3; 10 bases match TRBD2. CDR1 SGHRS and CDR2 YFSETQ come from the germline V gene. The V gene end was trimmed by 4 bases and the J gene end by 0 bases; junction bases not matched to a gene: 5. This CDR3 is 16 amino acids long. The CDR3 protein is CASSGRGLASTDTQYF. The CDR3 DNA sequence: TGCGCCAGCAGCGGACGGGGACTAGCGAGCACAGATACGCAGTATTTT.

The V and J genes are TRBV12-3 or TRBV12-4 and TRBJ2-7; no clear D. The CDR3 runs to 13 residues. The V and J ends lost 7 bases and 6 bases respectively, with 16 bases between them. This CDR3 reads CASTTTQAAEQYF. Written as DNA, the CDR3 is TGTGCCAGCACCACCACCCAGGCGGCCGAGCAGTACTTC.

This clonotype was detected only a few times. The CDR3 here is CASSQVAVYNEQFF. The CDR3 DNA is TGTGCCAGCAGCCAAGTAGCTGTCTACAATGAGCAGTTCTTC. This chain uses TRBV14 with TRBJ2-1; D is unclear. Trimming took off 1 base at V and 3 bases at J, with 7 bases between the two ends. Germline values: CDR1 SGHDN, CDR2 FVKESK. There are 14 residues in the CDR3.